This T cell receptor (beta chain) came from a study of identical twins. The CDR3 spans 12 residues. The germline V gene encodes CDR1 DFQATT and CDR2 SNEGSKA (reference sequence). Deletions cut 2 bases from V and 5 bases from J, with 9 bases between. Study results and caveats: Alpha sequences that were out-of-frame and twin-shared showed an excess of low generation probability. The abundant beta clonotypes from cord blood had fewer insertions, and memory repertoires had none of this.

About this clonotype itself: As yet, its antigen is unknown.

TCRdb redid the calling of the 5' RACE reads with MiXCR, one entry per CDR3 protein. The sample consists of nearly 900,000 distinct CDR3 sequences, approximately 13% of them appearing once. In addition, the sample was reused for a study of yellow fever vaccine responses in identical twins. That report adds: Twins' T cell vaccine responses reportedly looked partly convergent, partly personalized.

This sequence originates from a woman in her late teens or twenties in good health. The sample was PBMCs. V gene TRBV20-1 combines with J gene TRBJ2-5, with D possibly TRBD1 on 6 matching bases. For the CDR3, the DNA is TGCAGTGCTAGAAGGGGACACGAGACCCAGTACTTC. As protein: CSARRGHETQYF.